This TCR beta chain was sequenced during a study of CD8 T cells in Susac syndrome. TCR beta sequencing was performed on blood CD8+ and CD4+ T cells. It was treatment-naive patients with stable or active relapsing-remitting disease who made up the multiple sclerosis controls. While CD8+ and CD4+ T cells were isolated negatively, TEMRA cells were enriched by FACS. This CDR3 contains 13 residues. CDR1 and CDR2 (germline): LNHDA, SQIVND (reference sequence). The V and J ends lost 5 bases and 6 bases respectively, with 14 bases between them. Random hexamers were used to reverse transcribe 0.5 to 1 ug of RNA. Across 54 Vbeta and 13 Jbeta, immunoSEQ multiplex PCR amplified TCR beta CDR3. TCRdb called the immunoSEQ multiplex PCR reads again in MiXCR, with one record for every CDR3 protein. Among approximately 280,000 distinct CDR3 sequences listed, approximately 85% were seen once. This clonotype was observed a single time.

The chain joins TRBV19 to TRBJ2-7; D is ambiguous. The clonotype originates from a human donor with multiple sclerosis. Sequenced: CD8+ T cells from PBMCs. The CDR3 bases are TGTGCCAGTAGTTCCTTCCCCTCGGCCGAGCAGTACTTC. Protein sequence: CASSSFPSAEQYF.